Below are 9 T cell receptor beta chains sequenced from a single sample in a study of response to subunit inactivated influenza vaccine. Each CDR3 protein gets one entry after TCRdb re-called the RT-PCR reads with MiXCR. This repertoire shows over 800,000 distinct CDR3 sequences, 21% found once; its top ten account for 10% to 13%. The input for sequencing was PBMCs from blood, taken 5 days after vaccination. All receptors come from a middle-aged man who received an inactivated influenza vaccine.

This chain connects TRBV5-1 to TRBJ2-7, with 9 bases identical to TRBD2. The CDR3 totals 16 residues. CDR1 is SGHRS, CDR2 YFSETQ, per germline. With 1 base clipped from V and 3 bases from J, the junction kept 8 bases outside the gene matches. CDR3 loop: CASSLSRGAGGYEQYF. The CDR3 DNA reads as TGCGCCAGCAGCTTGTCCAGGGGAGCGGGAGGCTACGAGCAGTACTTC.

This chain links TRBV20-1 with TRBJ2-3, with D possibly being TRBD2 (6 bases). Germline V gene lookup returns CDR1 DFQATT and CDR2 SNEGSKA (reference sequence). The CDR3 contains 15 residues. The V and J ends lost 6 bases and 4 bases respectively, with 20 bases between them. CDR3: CSATKTAEGSDTQYF. DNA for the CDR3: TGCAGTGCGACAAAAACAGCGGAGGGCTCAGATACGCAGTATTTT.

This chain links TRBV20-1 with TRBJ2-3; D ambiguous. The CDR3 loop spans 15 amino acids. Germline CDR1 reads DFQATT; CDR2 reads SNEGSKA (reference sequence). V lost 6 bases to trimming and J lost 2 bases, with 18 bases between them. The CDR3 DNA reads as TGCAGTGCCCGTCCATGGTCGAGACCCACAGATACGCAGTATTTT. Protein product: CSARPWSRPTDTQYF.

The gene calls are TRBV4-2 and TRBJ2-5; 12 bases align to TRBD2. The V segment lost 1 base and the J segment 5 bases; nucleotides outside the gene matches: 2. Per germline, CDR1 LGHNA and CDR2 YNFKEQ. The CDR3 length is 15 residues. DNA for the CDR3: TGTGCCAGCAGCCAAGGGACTAGCGGGGCCGAGACCCAGTACTTC. This translates into CASSQGTSGAETQYF.

The chain links TRBV5-1 to TRBJ2-3; no clear D gene. The CDR3 covers 15 residues. V was pared by 1 base and J by 0 bases, with 9 bases between. Germline lookup yields CDR1 SGHRS and CDR2 YFSETQ. The CDR3 sequence: CASSLTPTSTDTQYF. The CDR3 DNA sequence: TGCGCCAGCAGCTTGACCCCCACGAGCACAGATACGCAGTATTTT.

This clonotype was seen at least ten times. This CDR3 is CSARGVTGSANTGELFF. In DNA, the CDR3 is TGCAGTGCTAGAGGGGTCACAGGGAGCGCGAACACCGGGGAGCTGTTTTTT. The chain couples TRBV20-1 to TRBJ2-2; D is possibly TRBD1 (6 bases). The CDR3 runs to 17 residues. V was trimmed by 1 base and J by 0 bases, leaving 15 bases between them. CDR1 is DFQATT and CDR2 is SNEGSKA in the germline V gene (reference sequence).

In this sample, this clonotype turned up a few times. This chain connects TRBV28 to TRBJ1-2; 9 bases agree with TRBD1. The CDR3 length is 17 residues. Germline CDR1 and CDR2: MDHEN and SYDVKM. The V gene end was trimmed by 6 bases and the J gene end by 3 bases; junction bases not matched to a gene: 14. The CDR3 DNA follows: TGTGCCAGCAGCTCCACTGCCGGGACAGGGATAGACTATGGCTACACCTTC. This gives the protein CASSSTAGTGIDYGYTF.

The chain combines TRBV6-2 or TRBV6-3 with TRBJ2-5, with 8 bases lining up with TRBD2. Germline V gene data show CDR1 as MNHEY and CDR2 as SVGEGT. CDR3 size: 16 residues. V lost 2 bases and J lost 5; bases outside the gene matches: 10. This chain's CDR3 is CASSYKVGGVEETQYF. CDR3 nucleotides: TGTGCCAGCAGTTACAAGGTCGGGGGGGTAGAGGAGACCCAGTACTTC.

This clonotype has just a few counts. This rearrangement joins TRBV4-1 to TRBJ2-1; 8 nucleotides line up with TRBD2. The J segment lost 5 bases and the V segment lost 4 bases, leaving 7 bases of the junction unmatched. The CDR3 spans 15 residues. Germline-derived CDR1 and CDR2 are MGHRA and YSYEKL. The CDR3 loop reads CASSRGSGTHNEQFF. The CDR3 DNA sequence: TGCGCCAGCAGCCGCGGTAGCGGGACCCACAATGAGCAGTTCTTC.